This TCR beta chain was documented in a study of PD-1 blockade in classical Hodgkin lymphoma. Study-wide findings and caveats: The study found complete responders had baseline diversity similar to newly diagnosed patients.

Germline lookup yields CDR1 LNHDA and CDR2 SQIVND (reference sequence). This CDR3 has 14 residues. V was shortened by 3 bases and J by 6 bases, with 15 bases between the two germline ends. Repertoires were generated with immunoSEQ multiplex PCR, while TCRdb's copy carries only in-frame clones and drops some. The sample includes tens of thousands of clones, approximately 80% seen only once; the top ten take around 23%. This clone came up once. The antigen remains unidentified. As for time point: cycle 4 day 1 (C4D1), after less than 7 weeks of nivolumab. Every one of the patients relapsed after autologous stem cell transplantation (brentuximab vedotin exposure was variable). Classification of best responses gave complete response, partial response or progressive disease.

This TCR was sampled from a human donor with classical Hodgkin lymphoma. The chain combines TRBV19 with TRBJ2-7; TRBD1 might be the D (6 bases). Material: peripheral blood mononuclear cells (PBMCs), obtained before the fourth cycle of nivolumab. The CDR3 here is CASSIGTGRGEQYF. The CDR3 region has the DNA TGTGCCAGTAGTATTGGAACAGGGAGAGGCGAGCAGTACTTC.